This T cell receptor beta chain comes out of a study of blood T cell repertoires in COVID-19. For the study at large: Samples came from the United States, Italy and Spain, spanning acute and convalescent COVID-19. PBMCs, B-cell-depleted T cells, or T cells provided the cDNA or gDNA that made up the material.

The germline V gene encodes CDR1 MNHEY and CDR2 SMNVEV (reference sequence). The CDR3 runs 15 residues. The V end was cut by 4 bases, the J end by 6 bases, with 17 bases between. In the original analysis: Amplification of reference gene primers was used by the study to estimate nucleated cell counts. Clones were sequenced by immunoSEQ multiplex PCR, and TCRdb holds only the in-frame ones, with some missing. V, J and clone size are taken as reported in that table, and D and trimming were inferred from the DNA itself. In the table there are some 65,000 clones, 85% of which are singletons. This TCR derives from an elderly man with acute or convalescent COVID-19. The genes are TRBV27 and TRBJ2-3; tentatively, D is TRBD2 (5 bases). Sequenced sample: peripheral blood. The CDR3, as DNA: TGTGCCAGCAGTTCCACAAGGCCCCGAGGGGATACGCAGTATTTT. Its protein is CASSSTRPRGDTQYF.